Listed below are T cell receptor beta chains from one sample, sequenced in a study of T cells in tuberculosis. The repertoire was sequenced with immunoSEQ multiplex PCR; TCRdb's copy has only in-frame clones and lacks some. The top ten clones hold around 1.4% of a sample with about 49,000 clones, roughly 96% of them seen once. The material sequenced was PBMCs, taken at tuberculosis diagnosis. All receptors come from an adult with tuberculosis. Both conserved end residues are part of each CDR3. A D gene is named only where the DNA matches it firmly. Clone size appears in some rows only: once, few, many, or a class for an expanded clone.

cdr3_length: 13; d_call: .; j_call: TRBJ1-5; clone_size: .; v_call: TRBV6-1; cdr3_aa: CASRGLQNQPQHF; cdr3_nt: TGTGCCAGCAGGGGACTCCAGAATCAGCCCCAGCATTTT
cdr3_length: 15; d_call: .; j_call: TRBJ2-3; clone_size: .; v_call: TRBV4-3; cdr3_aa: CASSHTTGSTDTQYF; cdr3_nt: TGCGCCAGCAGCCACACTACAGGGAGCACAGATACGCAGTATTTT
cdr3_length: 15; d_call: TRBD1; j_call: TRBJ2-7; clone_size: .; v_call: TRBV27; cdr3_aa: CASRLGQGASYEQYF; cdr3_nt: TGTGCCAGCAGATTGGGACAGGGGGCTTCCTACGAGCAGTACTTC
cdr3_length: 16; d_call: .; j_call: TRBJ2-7; clone_size: .; v_call: TRBV4-1; cdr3_aa: CASSQGLSGSSYEQYF; cdr3_nt: TGCGCCAGCAGCCAAGGGCTGAGCGGATCTTCCTACGAGCAGTACTTC
cdr3_length: 15; d_call: .; j_call: TRBJ2-5; clone_size: .; v_call: TRBV14; cdr3_aa: CASSQVRQGSQTQYF; cdr3_nt: TGTGCCAGCAGCCAAGTGCGTCAGGGGTCCCAGACCCAGTACTTC
cdr3_length: 15; d_call: TRBD2; j_call: TRBJ2-7; clone_size: .; v_call: TRBV5-1; cdr3_aa: CASSLGTSGPYEQYF; cdr3_nt: TGCGCCAGCAGCCTGGGGACTAGCGGGCCCTACGAGCAGTACTTC
cdr3_length: 14; d_call: TRBD2; j_call: TRBJ2-7; clone_size: .; v_call: TRBV6-1; cdr3_aa: CASSFGLAVYEQYF; cdr3_nt: TGTGCCAGCAGCTTCGGACTAGCGGTCTACGAGCAGTACTTC
cdr3_length: 12; d_call: .; j_call: TRBJ2-4; clone_size: .; v_call: TRBV28; cdr3_aa: CASGEAKNIQYF; cdr3_nt: TGTGCCAGTGGGGAGGCCAAAAACATTCAGTACTTC
cdr3_length: 20; d_call: TRBD2; j_call: TRBJ2-7; clone_size: .; v_call: TRBV5-1; cdr3_aa: CASSLALGLAVGSFSYEQYF; cdr3_nt: TGCGCCAGCAGCTTGGCTCTAGGACTAGCAGTCGGATCCTTCTCCTACGAGCAGTACTTC
cdr3_length: 14; d_call: .; j_call: TRBJ2-5; clone_size: .; v_call: TRBV5-5; cdr3_aa: CASSLIWHQETQYF; cdr3_nt: TGTGCCAGCAGCTTGATATGGCACCAAGAGACCCAGTACTTC
cdr3_length: 14; d_call: TRBD2; j_call: TRBJ2-7; clone_size: .; v_call: TRBV18; cdr3_aa: CASSPAGGPYEQYF; cdr3_nt: TGTGCCAGCTCACCAGCGGGAGGGCCCTACGAGCAGTACTTC
cdr3_length: 15; d_call: TRBD2; j_call: TRBJ2-7; clone_size: .; v_call: TRBV4-3; cdr3_aa: CASSQGTSGAYEQYF; cdr3_nt: TGCGCCAGCAGCCAAGGGACTAGCGGGGCCTACGAGCAGTACTTC
cdr3_length: 16; d_call: TRBD2; j_call: TRBJ2-2; clone_size: .; v_call: TRBV9; cdr3_aa: CASSALAGGPTGELFF; cdr3_nt: TGTGCCAGCAGCGCCCTAGCGGGAGGGCCTACCGGGGAGCTGTTTTTT
cdr3_length: 11; d_call: .; j_call: TRBJ2-7; clone_size: .; v_call: TRBV6-1; cdr3_aa: CASSTTGEQYF; cdr3_nt: TGTGCCAGCAGTACTACTGGGGAGCAGTACTTC
cdr3_length: 17; d_call: TRBD2; j_call: TRBJ2-1; clone_size: .; v_call: TRBV15; cdr3_aa: CATSREHREGRRNEQFF; cdr3_nt: TGTGCCACCAGCAGAGAACACCGGGAGGGCCGGAGAAATGAGCAGTTCTTC
cdr3_length: 13; d_call: .; j_call: TRBJ1-1; clone_size: .; v_call: TRBV7-2; cdr3_aa: CASSLERDTEAFF; cdr3_nt: TGTGCCAGCAGCTTAGAACGGGACACTGAAGCTTTCTTT
cdr3_length: 13; d_call: .; j_call: TRBJ1-5; clone_size: .; v_call: TRBV28; cdr3_aa: CASIAGVDQPQHF; cdr3_nt: TGTGCCAGCATTGCCGGGGTTGACCAGCCCCAGCATTTT
cdr3_length: 14; d_call: TRBD2; j_call: TRBJ2-3; clone_size: once; v_call: TRBV7-9; cdr3_aa: CAGTSGPSTDTQYF; cdr3_nt: TGTGCCGGCACTAGCGGACCGAGCACAGATACGCAGTATTTT
cdr3_length: 17; d_call: .; j_call: TRBJ2-1; clone_size: .; v_call: TRBV4-1; cdr3_aa: CASSQSRGPGANNEQFF; cdr3_nt: TGCGCCAGCAGCCAATCAAGAGGGCCAGGGGCCAACAATGAGCAGTTCTTC
cdr3_length: 15; d_call: .; j_call: TRBJ2-5; clone_size: .; v_call: TRBV6-1; cdr3_aa: CASGGWGGGKETQYF; cdr3_nt: TGTGCCAGTGGTGGCTGGGGCGGTGGGAAAGAGACCCAGTACTTC
cdr3_length: 13; d_call: .; j_call: TRBJ2-1; clone_size: .; v_call: TRBV19; cdr3_aa: CASSPGGFIEQFF; cdr3_nt: TGTGCCAGTAGTCCTGGGGGCTTTATTGAGCAGTTCTTC
cdr3_length: 14; d_call: .; j_call: TRBJ2-5; clone_size: .; v_call: TRBV5-6; cdr3_aa: CASSRVGAQETQYF; cdr3_nt: TGTGCCAGCAGCCGCGTTGGGGCTCAAGAGACCCAGTACTTC
cdr3_length: 10; d_call: .; j_call: TRBJ2-1; clone_size: .; v_call: TRBV7-9; cdr3_aa: CASSDGAQFF; cdr3_nt: TGTGCCAGCAGCGATGGGGCGCAGTTCTTC
cdr3_length: 14; d_call: TRBD2; j_call: TRBJ2-1; clone_size: .; v_call: TRBV13; cdr3_aa: CASSFLAGVVEQFF; cdr3_nt: TGTGCCAGCAGCTTCCTAGCGGGAGTAGTTGAGCAGTTCTTC
cdr3_length: 12; d_call: .; j_call: TRBJ2-3; clone_size: .; v_call: TRBV29-1; cdr3_aa: CSGLRGTDTQYF; cdr3_nt: TGCAGCGGTCTGAGGGGGACAGATACGCAGTATTTT
cdr3_length: 13; d_call: .; j_call: TRBJ2-5; clone_size: .; v_call: TRBV7-9; cdr3_aa: CASSQSELETQYF; cdr3_nt: TGTGCCAGCAGCCAGAGCGAATTGGAGACCCAGTACTTC
cdr3_length: 14; d_call: TRBD2; j_call: TRBJ2-5; clone_size: .; v_call: TRBV28; cdr3_aa: CASSSGLAEETQYF; cdr3_nt: TGTGCCAGCAGTTCCGGACTAGCGGAAGAGACCCAGTACTTC
cdr3_length: 15; d_call: TRBD1; j_call: TRBJ1-1; clone_size: once; v_call: TRBV18; cdr3_aa: CASSHSGGGNTEAFF; cdr3_nt: TGTGCCAGCTCACACTCAGGGGGCGGGAACACTGAAGCTTTCTTT
cdr3_length: 16; d_call: .; j_call: TRBJ1-3; clone_size: .; v_call: TRBV25-1; cdr3_aa: CASSEYGGQGGNTIYF; cdr3_nt: TGTGCCAGCAGTGAATACGGTGGGCAGGGGGGAAACACCATATATTTT
cdr3_length: 16; d_call: TRBD2; j_call: TRBJ2-1; clone_size: .; v_call: TRBV7-2; cdr3_aa: CASSLDSGRAYNEQFF; cdr3_nt: TGTGCCAGCAGCTTAGATAGCGGGAGGGCCTACAATGAGCAGTTCTTC
cdr3_length: 18; d_call: TRBD2; j_call: TRBJ2-7; clone_size: .; v_call: TRBV9; cdr3_aa: CASSPSLRLAGTHYEQYF; cdr3_nt: TGTGCCAGCAGCCCCTCGCTTCGGCTAGCGGGCACACACTACGAGCAGTACTTC
cdr3_length: 14; d_call: .; j_call: TRBJ2-7; clone_size: .; v_call: TRBV5-5; cdr3_aa: CASSLFGGHHEQYF; cdr3_nt: TGTGCCAGCAGCTTGTTCGGGGGTCACCACGAGCAGTACTTC
cdr3_length: 18; d_call: TRBD1; j_call: TRBJ1-5; clone_size: .; v_call: TRBV5-6; cdr3_aa: CASSRGTGGRRRNQPQHF; cdr3_nt: TGTGCCAGCAGCAGAGGGACAGGGGGCAGGCGTCGGAATCAGCCCCAGCATTTT
cdr3_length: 16; d_call: TRBD2; j_call: TRBJ2-1; clone_size: once; v_call: TRBV12-5; cdr3_aa: CASGLAGTSGYNEQFF; cdr3_nt: TGTGCTAGTGGTTTGGCCGGGACTAGCGGTTACAATGAGCAGTTCTTC
cdr3_length: 17; d_call: TRBD2; j_call: TRBJ2-2; clone_size: .; v_call: TRBV11-3; cdr3_aa: CASSLGLAGEIDRQLFF; cdr3_nt: TGTGCCAGCAGCTTGGGACTAGCGGGAGAAATAGACCGGCAGCTGTTTTTT
cdr3_length: 15; d_call: TRBD2; j_call: TRBJ2-5; clone_size: .; v_call: TRBV5-1; cdr3_aa: CASSSPGLESKTQYF; cdr3_nt: TGCGCCAGCAGCTCGCCGGGACTAGAGTCGAAGACCCAGTACTTC
cdr3_length: 14; d_call: .; j_call: TRBJ2-2; clone_size: .; v_call: TRBV7-5; cdr3_aa: CARSFCARTGELFF; cdr3_nt: TGTGCCAGAAGCTTCTGCGCGAGGACCGGGGAGCTGTTTTTT
cdr3_length: 15; d_call: TRBD2; j_call: TRBJ2-2; clone_size: .; v_call: TRBV7-2; cdr3_aa: CASSLSGISTGELFF; cdr3_nt: TGTGCCAGCAGCCTTAGCGGGATTAGTACCGGGGAGCTGTTTTTT
cdr3_length: 12; d_call: TRBD2; j_call: TRBJ2-7; clone_size: .; v_call: TRBV10-2; cdr3_aa: CASSPSGYEQYF; cdr3_nt: TGCGCCAGCAGTCCTAGCGGCTACGAGCAGTACTTC
cdr3_length: 16; d_call: .; j_call: TRBJ2-5; clone_size: .; v_call: TRBV4-1; cdr3_aa: CASSQDQGTDEETQYF; cdr3_nt: TGCGCCAGCAGCCAAGATCAAGGAACAGATGAAGAGACCCAGTACTTC
cdr3_length: 19; d_call: TRBD2; j_call: TRBJ2-3; clone_size: .; v_call: TRBV5-1; cdr3_aa: CASSPGGLAGAVSTDTQYF; cdr3_nt: TGCGCCAGCAGCCCCGGGGGGCTAGCGGGAGCCGTTAGCACAGATACGCAGTATTTT
cdr3_length: 13; d_call: .; j_call: TRBJ1-1; clone_size: .; v_call: TRBV6-1; cdr3_aa: CASSASGNTEAFF; cdr3_nt: TGTGCCAGCAGTGCTTCAGGGAACACTGAAGCTTTCTTT
cdr3_length: 16; d_call: TRBD1; j_call: TRBJ1-2; clone_size: .; v_call: TRBV4-3; cdr3_aa: CASSPDRQGPFYGYTF; cdr3_nt: TGCGCCAGCAGCCCCGACCGACAGGGGCCCTTCTATGGCTACACCTTC
cdr3_length: 17; d_call: TRBD1; j_call: TRBJ1-1; clone_size: .; v_call: TRBV7-2; cdr3_aa: CASSDRDRGLSYTEAFF; cdr3_nt: TGTGCCAGCAGCGACCGGGACAGGGGGCTTTCATACACTGAAGCTTTCTTT
cdr3_length: 14; d_call: TRBD1; j_call: TRBJ2-7; clone_size: .; v_call: TRBV2; cdr3_aa: CASRDRVHSYEQYF; cdr3_nt: TGTGCCAGCAGGGACAGGGTTCACTCCTACGAGCAGTACTTC
cdr3_length: 14; d_call: .; j_call: TRBJ2-1; clone_size: .; v_call: TRBV6-5; cdr3_aa: CATSRENINNEQFF; cdr3_nt: TGTGCCACCAGCCGGGAGAACATAAACAATGAGCAGTTCTTC
cdr3_length: 16; d_call: .; j_call: TRBJ2-3; clone_size: .; v_call: TRBV15; cdr3_aa: CATSRVRLTRTDTQYF; cdr3_nt: TGTGCCACCAGCAGAGTTCGACTCACACGCACAGATACGCAGTATTTT
cdr3_length: 15; d_call: TRBD2; j_call: TRBJ2-3; clone_size: .; v_call: TRBV5-4; cdr3_aa: CASSKRETNTDTQYF; cdr3_nt: TGTGCCAGCAGTAAGCGGGAGACTAACACAGATACGCAGTATTTT
cdr3_length: 15; d_call: TRBD1; j_call: TRBJ2-2; clone_size: .; v_call: TRBV28; cdr3_aa: CASRATGGYTGELFF; cdr3_nt: TGTGCCAGCAGAGCGACAGGGGGCTACACCGGGGAGCTGTTTTTT
cdr3_length: 17; d_call: TRBD2; j_call: TRBJ2-5; clone_size: once; v_call: TRBV7-7; cdr3_aa: CASSLGLAGHRGETQYF; cdr3_nt: TGTGCTAGCAGCTTAGGACTAGCGGGACATCGCGGAGAGACCCAGTACTTC
cdr3_length: 14; d_call: TRBD1; j_call: TRBJ2-4; clone_size: few; v_call: TRBV5-1; cdr3_aa: CASSLGDRGNIQYF; cdr3_nt: TGCGCCAGCAGCTTGGGGGACAGAGGCAACATTCAGTACTTC
cdr3_length: 13; d_call: TRBD1; j_call: TRBJ1-4; clone_size: once; v_call: TRBV28; cdr3_aa: CATEGAANEKLFF; cdr3_nt: TGTGCCACCGAGGGGGCAGCTAATGAAAAACTGTTTTTT
cdr3_length: 16; d_call: .; j_call: TRBJ1-2; clone_size: .; v_call: TRBV30; cdr3_aa: CAWTGGTGSYGYGYTF; cdr3_nt: TGTGCCTGGACGGGGGGCACAGGGAGCTATGGCTATGGCTACACCTTC
cdr3_length: 16; d_call: .; j_call: TRBJ2-6; clone_size: .; v_call: TRBV6-5; cdr3_aa: CASSYSISSGANVLTF; cdr3_nt: TGTGCCAGCAGTTACTCGATAAGTAGTGGGGCCAACGTCCTGACTTTC
cdr3_length: 18; d_call: TRBD2; j_call: TRBJ2-5; clone_size: .; v_call: TRBV15; cdr3_aa: CATSRPGLAGGKQETQYF; cdr3_nt: TGTGCCACCAGCAGGCCTGGTCTAGCGGGAGGTAAACAAGAGACCCAGTACTTC
cdr3_length: 13; d_call: TRBD1; j_call: TRBJ2-7; clone_size: .; v_call: TRBV19; cdr3_aa: CASSKGQGYEQYF; cdr3_nt: TGTGCCAGTAGTAAGGGACAGGGCTACGAGCAGTACTTC
cdr3_length: 15; d_call: .; j_call: TRBJ2-1; clone_size: .; v_call: TRBV19; cdr3_aa: CASEGRLARGNEQFF; cdr3_nt: TGTGCCAGTGAGGGGAGACTCGCTAGGGGGAATGAGCAGTTCTTC
cdr3_length: 13; d_call: .; j_call: TRBJ1-1; clone_size: .; v_call: TRBV15; cdr3_aa: CATSRQVNTEAFF; cdr3_nt: TGTGCCACCAGCAGACAGGTGAACACTGAAGCTTTCTTT
cdr3_length: 15; d_call: .; j_call: TRBJ1-1; clone_size: .; v_call: TRBV19; cdr3_aa: CASREVRLMNTEAFF; cdr3_nt: TGTGCCAGTAGGGAGGTCAGACTCATGAACACTGAAGCTTTCTTT